The 2 T cell receptor beta chains reported below all come from one sample, sequenced in a study of CD8 T cells in Susac syndrome. Reverse transcription used roughly 0.5 to 1 ug RNA and random hexamers. TCRdb passed the immunoSEQ multiplex PCR reads through MiXCR, listing each CDR3 protein once. In the table there are some 200,000 distinct CDR3 sequences, about 95% of which are singletons. Material: CD8+ T cells from PBMCs. The source of these receptors is a human donor with Susac syndrome.

The chain has TRBV6-1 and TRBJ2-6; D might be TRBD1 (6 bases). Deletions cut 6 bases from V and 0 bases from J, with 18 bases between. Germline CDR1 MNHNS, CDR2 SASEGT. The CDR3 sequence is 18 residues long. The CDR3 DNA is TGTGCCAGCAGACCTAGGCCACAGGGAGCCTCTGGGGCCAACGTCCTGACTTTC. Translated: CASRPRPQGASGANVLTF.

The gene calls are TRBV27 and TRBJ1-3; D ambiguous. Germline CDR1 reads MNHEY; CDR2 reads SMNVEV (reference sequence). The CDR3 has 14 amino acids. Trimming removed 6 bases from V and 2 bases from J, with 11 bases in between. Written as DNA, the CDR3 is TGTGCCAGCAGAGATGAAAAAGCTGGAAACACCATATATTTT. This encodes CASRDEKAGNTIYF.